Following are 24 T cell receptor beta chains from one sample sequenced in a study of cytomegalovirus exposure and HLA in healthy donors (TCRdb year 2017). Library prep was done by the immunoSEQ multiplex PCR assay. Entries here come from immuneACCESS through TCRdb and include only in-frame sequences with V and J called. Some clones fail to appear in such tables; in the studies checked, an unresolved V gene covers under half of the shortfall, and the cause of the remainder is unknown. A total of 150,000 to 250,000 clones appear in this sample, roughly 88% of them only once. The ten largest clones add up to around an eighth of the sample. What was sequenced was PBMCs. Receptors were obtained from a woman between 25 and 40 years old in good health and CMV-seropositive.

The chain recombines TRBV11-2 with TRBJ2-3, with 7 positions matching TRBD2. CDR1 is SGHAT, CDR2 FQNNGV, per germline. After removal of 1 base from V and 2 bases from J, the junction contained 6 bases not matched to a gene. The CDR3 consists of 16 residues. CDR3 DNA sequence: TGTGCCAGCAGCTTAGCTGTTAGCGGGCACACAGATACGCAGTATTTT. It yields the protein CASSLAVSGHTDTQYF.

This chain links TRBV5-6 with TRBJ2-1; D perhaps matches TRBD2 (5 bases). V dropped 1 base and J dropped 3 bases, with 11 bases sitting between them. This CDR3 comprises 15 residues. The germline V gene has CDR1 SGHDT and CDR2 YYEEEE. CDR3 DNA: TGTGCCAGCAGCTTGAGCGGAAAGTACTACAATGAGCAGTTCTTC. Protein: CASSLSGKYYNEQFF.

This clone was observed many times. This chain connects TRBV6-6 to TRBJ2-5; D is ambiguous. Trimming took 2 bases from V and 3 from J, leaving 13 bases between them. Germline CDR1 reads MNHNY; CDR2 reads SVGAGI (reference sequence). The CDR3 is made up of 15 amino acids. CDR3 amino acids: CASSYTDNYEETQYF. CDR3 bases: TGTGCCAGCAGTTACACAGACAATTACGAAGAGACCCAGTACTTC.

The rearrangement joins TRBV27 to TRBJ2-1, with a possible D match to TRBD2 (5 bases). V was clipped by 6 bases and J by 0 bases, with 12 bases between them. The length of the CDR3 is 15 residues. The germline V gene encodes CDR1 MNHEY and CDR2 SMNVEV (reference sequence). CDR3 in amino acids: CASSPQRSSYNEQFF. CDR3 nucleotide sequence: TGTGCCAGCAGCCCCCAGCGGAGCTCCTACAATGAGCAGTTCTTC.

This clone appeared a few times. CDR3 in amino acids: CASSVSPNTEAFF. In DNA, the CDR3 is TGTGCCAGCAGCGTTAGTCCCAACACTGAAGCTTTCTTT. V and J are TRBV9 and TRBJ1-1; D gene ambiguous. The V gene lost 2 bases and the J gene lost 2 bases, with 7 bases spanning the gap. Germline V CDR1 and CDR2: SGDLS, YYNGEE. This CDR3 is built from 13 residues.

This chain links TRBV6-5 with TRBJ1-1; D unclear. Deletions cut 5 bases from V and 4 bases from J, with 11 bases between. CDR1 is MNHEY, CDR2 SVGAGI, per germline. The CDR3 has 13 residues. In nucleotides, the CDR3 is TGTGCCAGCAGTATAGCAGAATTCACTGAAGCTTTCTTT. This codes for CASSIAEFTEAFF.

The chain carries TRBV5-1 and TRBJ2-5; TRBD1 matches 7 bases. With 2 bases clipped from V and 7 bases from J, the junction kept 5 bases outside the gene matches. The CDR3 totals 13 residues. Germline V gene lookup returns CDR1 SGHRS and CDR2 YFSETQ. The DNA of the CDR3 is TGCGCCAGCAGCTTAACAGGGGACGGGACCCAGTACTTC. Translating it yields CASSLTGDGTQYF. The complete variable domain, with remaining parts taken from reference TRBV5-1 and TRBJ2-5, reads KAGVTQTPRYLIKTRGQQVTLSCSPISGHRSVSWYQQTPGQGLQFLFEYFSETQRNKGNFPGRFSGRQFSNSRSEMNVSTLELGDSALYLCASSLTGDGTQYFGPGTRLLVL.

The count of this clone is one. The chain employs TRBV29-1 and TRBJ1-2, with 7 positions matching TRBD1. The J segment lost 1 base and the V segment lost 1 base, leaving 3 bases of the junction unmatched. CDR3 length: 14 residues. Germline-derived CDR1 and CDR2 are SQVTM and ANQGSEA. In nucleotides, the CDR3 is TGCAGCGTTGAAGGGGGGACAGATAACTATGGCTACACCTTC. The encoded protein is CSVEGGTDNYGYTF.

The chain recombines TRBV13 with TRBJ2-7, with D maybe TRBD1 (5 bases). The CDR3 sequence is 15 residues long. The V end lost 0 bases, the J end lost 0 bases, and 9 bases lay between the germline ends. CDR1 is PRHDT, CDR2 FYEKMQ, per germline (reference sequence). The CDR3 region has the DNA TGTGCCAGCAGCTTAGGCGGCAGGGTCTCCTACGAGCAGTACTTC. Translated, it gives CASSLGGRVSYEQYF.

This clone was detected once. The chain couples TRBV2 to TRBJ2-2, with 7 bases that match TRBD2. Germline V gives CDR1 SNHLY, CDR2 FYNNEI. This CDR3 comprises 18 residues. V lost 8 bases, J lost 4 bases, and 19 bases stayed unmatched. Here the CDR3 reads CASSTPAGRATGTGELFF. The CDR3 bases are TGTGCCAGCTCGACTCCAGCGGGGAGGGCCACGGGCACCGGGGAGCTGTTTTTT.

J is TRBJ1-5 and V is TRBV2, with TRBD1 matching 8 bases. Unmatched junction bases numbered 7, after V lost 9 bases and J lost 0 bases. This CDR3 region has 15 residues. Germline CDR1 SNHLY, CDR2 FYNNEI. DNA of the CDR3: TGTGCCAGTAATCGAGGACAGGGTAGCAATCAGCCCCAGCATTTT. Its protein is CASNRGQGSNQPQHF.

In the case of this clone: Within the sample, other DNA sequences also encode this same CDR3. The chain employs TRBV28 and TRBJ2-7; D unresolved. There are 12 residues in the CDR3. CDR1 and CDR2 (germline): MDHEN, SYDVKM. V shed 3 bases and J shed 4 bases, with 7 bases lying between them. CDR3 amino acids: CASSLTGYEQYF. CDR3 sequence (DNA): TGTGCCAGCAGTTTGACGGGTTACGAGCAGTACTTC.

Note on this clone: The same CDR3 arises from other DNA sequences in this sample as well. This sequence joins TRBV20-1 and TRBJ2-1, with D possibly being TRBD2 (5 bases). The germline CDR1 and CDR2 sequences are DFQATT and SNEGSKA (reference sequence). The V end was cut by 1 base, the J end by 7 bases, with 5 bases between. The CDR3 extends over 11 amino acids. The CDR3: CSARGGNEQFF. CDR3 bases: TGCAGTGCTAGAGGAGGGAATGAGCAGTTCTTC.

V usage is TRBV6-1 and J usage is TRBJ2-1; no definite D call. Trimming removed 3 bases at V and 7 bases at J, with 16 bases between. Germline V gene sequence: CDR1 MNHNS, CDR2 SASEGT. The length of the CDR3 is 15 residues. The CDR3 coding sequence is TGTGCCAGCAGTGATATTCTAGTAAGTTTGAATGAGCAGTTCTTC. As protein: CASSDILVSLNEQFF.

The chain combines TRBV7-9 with TRBJ2-7; 9 bases fit TRBD2. The CDR3 totals 16 residues. Unmatched junction bases numbered 7, after V lost 1 base and J lost 3 bases. CDR1 and CDR2 (germline): SEHNR, FQNEAQ (reference sequence). CDR3 bases: TGTGCCAGCAGCTTAGGGGCCAGCGGGAGGTTCTACGAGCAGTACTTC. Translation: CASSLGASGRFYEQYF.

The chain recombines TRBV6-6 with TRBJ2-6; D possibly corresponds to TRBD2 (5 bases). V lost 6 bases and J lost 6, with 12 bases in between. Germline values: CDR1 MNHNY, CDR2 SVGAGI (reference sequence). The CDR3 length is 14 residues. CDR3 loop: CASRRDSSANVLTF. CDR3 DNA: TGTGCCAGCAGGAGGGATTCGTCGGCCAACGTCCTGACTTTC.

V is TRBV29-1 and J is TRBJ2-7; 7 nucleotides line up with TRBD1. The CDR3 is made up of 12 amino acids. The J segment lost 6 bases and the V segment lost 4 bases, leaving 6 bases of the junction unmatched. CDR1 SQVTM and CDR2 ANQGSEA come from the germline V gene. The CDR3 spells CSVATGAGEQYF. In DNA, the CDR3 is TGCAGCGTTGCCACAGGGGCGGGCGAGCAGTACTTC.

Note on this clone: With a far larger clone one base away, a read error is the likely cause. The genes are TRBV11-2 and TRBJ2-1, with D possibly TRBD1 on 6 matching bases. Trimming stripped 5 bases from V and 8 bases from J, with 7 bases between. Per the germline V gene, CDR1 is SGHAT and CDR2 is FQNNGV. The CDR3 runs 11 residues. Here the CDR3 reads CASSPGDEQFF. The CDR3 nucleotides are TGTGCCAGCAGCCCAGGGGATGAGCAGTTCTTC. Based on the CDR3 plus reference TRBV11-2 and TRBJ2-1, the full variable domain is EAGVAQSPRYKIIEKRQSVAFWCNPISGHATLYWYQQILGQGPKLLIQFQNNGVVDDSQLPKDRFSAERLKGVDSTLKIQPAKLEDSAVYLCASSPGDEQFFGPGTRLTVL.

This clone was counted only a few times. The chain employs TRBV27 and TRBJ2-7, with D possibly TRBD1 on 6 matching bases. CDR1 is MNHEY and CDR2 is SMNVEV in the germline V gene (reference sequence). The CDR3 spans 14 residues. Trimming pared 0 bases from V and 4 bases from J, leaving 10 bases between. CDR3: CASSLSTGLYEQYF. CDR3 nucleotide sequence: TGTGCCAGCAGTTTATCGACAGGATTATACGAGCAGTACTTC.

The V gene is TRBV25-1, the J gene TRBJ2-5, with a tentative D call TRBD1 (5 bases). Germline CDR1 MGHDK, CDR2 SYGVNS. The CDR3 totals 16 residues. V was shortened by 1 base and J by 1 base, with 13 bases between the two germline ends. CDR3 nucleotides: TGTGCCAGCAGTGAATTAAGGGGATTGAGCCAAGAGACCCAGTACTTC. This gives the protein CASSELRGLSQETQYF.

V gene TRBV14 combines with J gene TRBJ2-7; 7 bases map to TRBD1. V shed 4 bases and J 8 bases; nucleotides not matched to a gene: 14. CDR3 size: 15 residues. CDR1 SGHDN and CDR2 FVKESK come from the germline V gene. For the CDR3, the DNA is TGTGCCAGCAGCCCCAACAGGGGTCGCTTCGGCCAGCAGTACTTC. Its translation is CASSPNRGRFGQQYF.

The chain carries TRBV2 and TRBJ2-7; 7 bases align to TRBD1. The J segment lost 3 bases and the V segment lost 6 bases, leaving 8 bases of the junction unmatched. The CDR3 contains 14 residues. CDR1 is SNHLY, CDR2 FYNNEI, per germline. The DNA for the CDR3 is TGTGCCAGCAGAGCACCGGGACAGAGCTACGAGCAGTACTTC. Translation gives CASRAPGQSYEQYF.

The chain uses TRBV7-9 and TRBJ2-2; D is uncertain. This CDR3 comprises 13 residues. Germline CDR1 and CDR2: SEHNR and FQNEAQ (reference sequence). V lost 2 bases to trimming and J lost 6 bases, with 7 bases between them. In DNA form, the CDR3 reads TGTGCCAGCAGCTTAAAACGAGCCGGGGAGCTGTTTTTT. It yields the protein CASSLKRAGELFF.

The V call is TRBV5-8, the J call TRBJ2-6; TRBD1 agrees at 7 bases. The CDR3 sequence is 17 residues long. Germline values: CDR1 SGHTS, CDR2 YDEGEE. Trimming took 7 bases from V and 5 from J; bases not matched to a gene: 15. CDR3 sequence (DNA): TGTGCCAGCCCCAGTGAGGACAGGCGCCCAAGGGCCAACGTCCTGACTTTC. Its protein is CASPSEDRRPRANVLTF.